This TCR beta chain is drawn from a study of blood T cell repertoires in COVID-19. The wider study: Samples came from the United States, Italy and Spain, spanning acute and convalescent COVID-19. In each case, the material was cDNA or gDNA derived from T cells, B-cell-depleted T cells, or PBMCs.

Seattle's cohort entered during active infection and was followed longitudinally. Per the original data handling: How many nucleated cells were present was estimated from reference gene primer amplification. Some clones are missing from TCRdb's copy, which holds only in-frame ones; the method was immunoSEQ multiplex PCR. V, J and clone size are taken as reported in that table, and D and trimming were inferred from the DNA itself. The sample gives roughly 200,000 clones, more than 85% of which show up once; approximately 10% is in the top ten. CDR1 is MNHEY, CDR2 SMNVEV, per germline (reference sequence). V was pared by 5 bases and J by 9 bases, with 3 bases of the junction left unmatched. The CDR3 totals 14 residues.

The gene calls are TRBV27 and TRBJ2-2, with 13 bases matching TRBD2. The source is a woman aged 50 to 60 with COVID-19, enrolled during active disease. Sequencing was done on a sample of peripheral blood. The CDR3: CASSRTSGGRELFF. The CDR3 DNA sequence: TGTGCCAGCAGTCGGACTAGCGGGGGTCGGGAGCTGTTTTTT.